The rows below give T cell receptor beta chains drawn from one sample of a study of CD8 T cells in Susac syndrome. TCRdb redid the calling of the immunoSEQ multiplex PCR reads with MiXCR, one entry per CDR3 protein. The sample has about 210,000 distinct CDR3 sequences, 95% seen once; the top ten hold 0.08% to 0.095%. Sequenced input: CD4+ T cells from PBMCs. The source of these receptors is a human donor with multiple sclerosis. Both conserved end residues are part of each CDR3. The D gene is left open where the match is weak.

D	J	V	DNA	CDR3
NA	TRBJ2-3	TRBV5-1	TGCGCCAGCACGAGGGGGGCTCCGACCCTCACAGATACGCAGTATTTT	CASTRGAPTLTDTQYF
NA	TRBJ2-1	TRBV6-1	TGTGCCAGCAATAAGCGGAACTCCTACAATGAGCAGTTCTTC	CASNKRNSYNEQFF
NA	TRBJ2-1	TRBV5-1	TGCGCCAGCAAACCACGATCTAGCGCTTCCGGGGATGAGCAGTTCTTC	CASKPRSSASGDEQFF
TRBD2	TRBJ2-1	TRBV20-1	TGCAGTGCACAAGGGACTAACTGGTACAATGAGCAGTTCTTC	CSAQGTNWYNEQFF
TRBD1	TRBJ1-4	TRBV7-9	TGTGCCAGCAGCTTTTCCGGGACAGGGGCACTGTTTTTT	CASSFSGTGALFF
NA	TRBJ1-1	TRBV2	TGTGCCAGCAGTGATGTCAGCAAAGAGAAAGAAGCTTTCTTT	CASSDVSKEKEAFF
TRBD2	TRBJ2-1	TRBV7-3	TGTGCCAGCAGCTCGGAAAGGCTAGCGGGCAATGAGCAGTTCTTC	CASSSERLAGNEQFF
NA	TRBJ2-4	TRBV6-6	TGTGCCAGCAGTTATGAGCGGCGGGACATTCAGTACTTC	CASSYERRDIQYF
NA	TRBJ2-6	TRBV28	TGTGCCACCCTAACGAGGGCCACTGGGGCCAACGTCCTGACTTTC	CATLTRATGANVLTF
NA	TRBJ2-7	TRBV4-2	TGTGCCAGCAGCCAAGACGGCGCAGGGGTGTACGAGCAGTACTTC	CASSQDGAGVYEQYF
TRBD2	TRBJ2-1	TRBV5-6	TGTGCCAGCAGCCCGACGGGACTAGGTGTCTACAATGAGCAGTTCTTC	CASSPTGLGVYNEQFF
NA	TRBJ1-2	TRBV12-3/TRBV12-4	TGTGCCAGCAGTTTAGCCCTCAACAGCGGATCGGGCTACACCTTC	CASSLALNSGSGYTF
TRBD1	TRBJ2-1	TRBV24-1	TGTGCCACCAGTGACCCACGTCGGGACAGCCAATCTGAGCAGTTCTTC	CATSDPRRDSQSEQFF
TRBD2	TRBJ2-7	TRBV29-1	TGCAGCGTGAACCGGGGGGGCGAGCAGTACTTC	CSVNRGGEQYF
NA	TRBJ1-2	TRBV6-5	TGTGCCAGCAGTTCCGAAAGGCAGTGGGAGAGGTCTAACTATGGCTACACCTTC	CASSSERQWERSNYGYTF
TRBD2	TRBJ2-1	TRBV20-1	TGCAGTGCCTACGGACTAGCGGGAGGAAGAGGGGAACGACCCGGTGAGCAGTTCTTC	CSAYGLAGGRGERPGEQFF
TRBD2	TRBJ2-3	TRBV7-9	TGTGCCAGCAGCTTACGGACTAGTGGAGATACGCAGTATTTT	CASSLRTSGDTQYF
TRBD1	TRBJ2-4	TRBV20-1	TGCAGTGCCACCCCTTCCACAGGGGGAAACATTCAGTACTTC	CSATPSTGGNIQYF
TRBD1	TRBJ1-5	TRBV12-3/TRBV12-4	TGTGCCAGCAGTCTACAGGGGAGTGTTCAGCCCCAGCATTTT	CASSLQGSVQPQHF
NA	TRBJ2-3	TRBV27	TGTGCCAGCAAGACACTGAACACAGATACGCAGTATTTT	CASKTLNTDTQYF
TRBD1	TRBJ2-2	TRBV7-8	TGTGCCAGCAGCTTAAGGGACAGGCTGAACACCGGGGAGCTGTTTTTT	CASSLRDRLNTGELFF
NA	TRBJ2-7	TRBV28	TGTGCCAGCAGAAACTCCGGGACAGCGGGGGAGCAGTACTTC	CASRNSGTAGEQYF
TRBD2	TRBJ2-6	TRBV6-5	TGTGCCAGCCGGGAGGCTGGGGCCAACGTCCTGACTTTC	CASREAGANVLTF
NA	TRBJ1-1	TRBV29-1	TGCAGCGTAAGGGGAACCAAGGGAACTGAAGCTTTCTTT	CSVRGTKGTEAFF